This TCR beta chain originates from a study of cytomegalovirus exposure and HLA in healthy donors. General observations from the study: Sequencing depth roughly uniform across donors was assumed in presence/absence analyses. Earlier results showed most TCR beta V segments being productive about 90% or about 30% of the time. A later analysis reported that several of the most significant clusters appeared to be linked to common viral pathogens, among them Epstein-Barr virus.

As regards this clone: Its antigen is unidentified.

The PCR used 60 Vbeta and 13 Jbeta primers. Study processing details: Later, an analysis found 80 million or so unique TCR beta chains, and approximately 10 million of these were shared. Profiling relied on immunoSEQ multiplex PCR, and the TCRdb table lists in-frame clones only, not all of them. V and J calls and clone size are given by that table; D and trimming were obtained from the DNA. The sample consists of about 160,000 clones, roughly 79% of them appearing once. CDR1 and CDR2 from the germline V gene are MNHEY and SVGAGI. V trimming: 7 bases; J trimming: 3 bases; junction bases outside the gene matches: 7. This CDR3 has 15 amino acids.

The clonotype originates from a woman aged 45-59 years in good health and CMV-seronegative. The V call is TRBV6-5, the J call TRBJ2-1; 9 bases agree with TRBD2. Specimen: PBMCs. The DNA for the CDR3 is TGTGCCAGCATTGCGACTAGCGGAGGCTACAATGAGCAGTTCTTC. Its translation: CASIATSGGYNEQFF.